This section outlines one TCR beta chain sequence together with its context. The V gene's germline CDR1 is MNHEY and CDR2 SVGAGI. The V end was cut by 4 bases, the J end by 1 base, with 13 bases between. The CDR3 is made up of 16 amino acids. The data originate from a study of cytomegalovirus exposure and HLA in healthy donors. Study in general: Findings of an earlier analysis included 117 million unique TCR beta sequences from roughly 180 million T cells. Of 300 to 500 genotyped donors, roughly 76% grouped in the Caucasian-associated ancestry cluster.

PCR primers comprised 60 Vbeta and 13 Jbeta primers. Here immunoSEQ multiplex PCR was the method, and the copy in TCRdb shows in-frame clones only, minus some. The sample has more than 50,000 clones, about 85% seen once. The rearrangement links TRBV6-5 to TRBJ2-2; a possible D gene is TRBD2 (5 bases). Sequencing was carried out using PBMCs. This TCR came from a female donor in good health and CMV-seronegative. CDR3 region: CASSSRLNRNTGELFF. CDR3 DNA sequence: TGTGCCAGCAGTTCAAGACTAAACCGGAACACCGGGGAGCTGTTTTTT.